This TCR beta chain was sequenced during a study of shared clonotypes between healthy human individuals. The study enrolled healthy HIV-negative adults without recent acute infections or vaccinations as donors. Splitting of CD4+ cells produced CD45RA+ naive and CD45RA-negative memory subsets. Per the original data handling: ImmunoSEQ only sent back junction sequences with no quality scores, so filtering was done differently. Some clones are missing from TCRdb's copy, which holds only in-frame ones; the method was immunoSEQ multiplex PCR. V and J calls and clone size are given by that table; D and trimming were obtained from the DNA. Here the sample spans more than 2,000,000 clones, over 85% being singletons. This CDR3 has 14 amino acids. Germline V lookup: CDR1 SGHRS, CDR2 YFSETQ. V was pared by 4 bases and J by 9 bases, with 9 bases of the junction left unmatched.

The chain employs TRBV5-1 and TRBJ2-1, with TRBD2 matching 8 bases. What was sequenced was naive CD4+ T cells from PBMCs. Sample subset: CD45RA+ positively selected. The sequence was collected from a man aged 18 to 35 in good health. Some clones in this sample may be carry-over from other donors' samples. In nucleotides, the CDR3 is TGCGCCAGCAGCATGGGACTAGAGAGCGGTGAGCAGTTCTTC. Its protein product is CASSMGLESGEQFF.